These T cell receptor beta chains were read from a single sample in a study of cytomegalovirus exposure and HLA in healthy donors. Repertoires were generated with immunoSEQ multiplex PCR, while TCRdb's copy carries only in-frame clones and drops some. The profile shows approximately 50,000 clones, approximately 85% of them singletons. Sequencing input: PBMCs. These receptors all come from a woman aged 30 to 39 in good health and CMV-seronegative. The CDR3 runs from the conserved cysteine through the conserved F or W. Each record gives: V gene, D gene, clone size, CDR3 length, J gene, CDR3 DNA, CDR3 protein. A D gene is named only where the DNA matches it firmly. Clone size appears in some rows only: once, few, many, or a class for an expanded clone.

TRBV9	TRBD2	.	13	TRBJ2-3	TGTGCCAGCCGGAAGGCGGGAGCAGATACGCAGTATTTT	CASRKAGADTQYF
TRBV2	.	.	15	TRBJ1-5	TGTGCCAGCAGTACAGAGGGGGGGTCAGGGCAGCCCCAGCATTTT	CASSTEGGSGQPQHF
TRBV27	.	once	15	TRBJ2-1	TGTGCCAGCAGTTTTCGACGGACTGGGCACAATGAGCAGTTCTTC	CASSFRRTGHNEQFF
TRBV27	.	.	15	TRBJ2-5	TGTGCCAGCAGTTTATTCCCTGGCAGGGAAGAGACCCAGTACTTC	CASSLFPGREETQYF
TRBV10-1	TRBD2	.	17	TRBJ2-7	TGCGCCAGCAGTGAGTGGACTAGCGGAGGTACGAACTCGGAGCAGTACTTC	CASSEWTSGGTNSEQYF
TRBV28	.	.	14	TRBJ2-7	TGTGCCAGCAGTTTGGATACAGGTGCTGACGAGCAGTACTTC	CASSLDTGADEQYF
TRBV7-8	TRBD1	.	18	TRBJ1-4	TGTGCCAGCAGCTTGCGACCGGGACAGGAGGCAACTAATGAAAAACTGTTTTTT	CASSLRPGQEATNEKLFF
TRBV27	TRBD1	.	16	TRBJ2-1	TGTGCCAGCAGTTTGGGATATGGGACAGGCTACAATGAGCAGTTCTTC	CASSLGYGTGYNEQFF
TRBV7-2	TRBD2	.	16	TRBJ2-1	TGTGCCAGCAGCCTCCCCGGGACTAGCGGGAGAAATGAGCAGTTCTTC	CASSLPGTSGRNEQFF
TRBV5-1	.	.	14	TRBJ2-1	TGCGCCAGCAGCTTGACCGGGATCGACAATGAGCAGTTCTTC	CASSLTGIDNEQFF
TRBV18	TRBD1	.	13	TRBJ2-5	TGTGCCAGCTCGTGGACAGGGGGAGAGACCCAGTACTTC	CASSWTGGETQYF
TRBV29-1	.	.	13	TRBJ1-2	TGCAGCGTTGATACGGAGGCTAACTATGGCTACACCTTC	CSVDTEANYGYTF
TRBV6-5	.	few	13	TRBJ1-2	TGTGCCAGCAGTGTTGGCAGGCTCTATGGCTACACCTTC	CASSVGRLYGYTF
TRBV29-1	TRBD2	.	12	TRBJ2-2	TGCAGCGGACTAGCGGGCACCGGGGAGCTGTTTTTT	CSGLAGTGELFF
TRBV6-5	.	.	13	TRBJ2-7	TGTGCCAGCAGTTTTCAACTTTCCTACGAGCAGTACTTC	CASSFQLSYEQYF
TRBV6-5	TRBD2	.	15	TRBJ2-3	TGTGCCAGCAGTTACTCGGTAGCGGGGGTGGATACGCAGTATTTT	CASSYSVAGVDTQYF
TRBV28	TRBD2	.	14	TRBJ2-7	TGTGCCAGCAGTTTAGCGGGGGAACTACTCGAGCAGTACTTC	CASSLAGELLEQYF
TRBV6-5	TRBD1	.	13	TRBJ1-1	TGTGCCACAAGGGACAGGGGAGATTTGGACGCTTTCTTT	CATRDRGDLDAFF
TRBV5-5	.	.	15	TRBJ1-2	TGTGCCAGCAGCTTGTTCAGGGAACGACTCTATGGCTACACCTTC	CASSLFRERLYGYTF
TRBV4-1	TRBD2	.	17	TRBJ2-1	TGCGCCAGCAGCCTCAGACTAGCGGGAGGGCCTCAAGCTGAGCAGTTCTTC	CASSLRLAGGPQAEQFF
TRBV28	.	.	14	TRBJ2-1	TGTGCCAGCGAAGACCAGGGAACCTACAATGAGCAGTTCTTC	CASEDQGTYNEQFF
TRBV5-6	.	.	15	TRBJ1-3	TGTGCCAGCAGCGGCCGGGAAGGATCTGGAAACACCATATATTTT	CASSGREGSGNTIYF
TRBV12-5	.	once	16	TRBJ2-2	TGTGCTAGTGGTTTATGGCCGGACAGTCCGACTGGGGAGCTGTTTTTT	CASGLWPDSPTGELFF
TRBV5-4	TRBD2	.	14	TRBJ2-1	TGTGCCAGCAGCTTGGGACTAGCGTTAGATGAGCAGTTCTTC	CASSLGLALDEQFF
TRBV19	TRBD1	few	15	TRBJ1-1	TGTGCCAGTAGTAGAGGGACAGGCCGGAACACTGAAGCTTTCTTT	CASSRGTGRNTEAFF
TRBV7-2	.	once	16	TRBJ2-6	TGTGCCAGCAGCTTTGGAGCGGGTTCCGGGGCCAACGTCCTGACTTTC	CASSFGAGSGANVLTF
TRBV28	.	.	12	TRBJ1-5	TGTGCCAGCGGCACAGGGAATTGGCCCCAGCATTTT	CASGTGNWPQHF
TRBV28	TRBD1	.	15	TRBJ1-2	TGTGCCAGCCTGAGAAATATGGGACAGGCCTATGGCTACACCTTC	CASLRNMGQAYGYTF
TRBV28	TRBD2	once	14	TRBJ2-7	TGTGCCAGCAGTCCGACGGGGGGGGGCTACGAGCAGTACTTC	CASSPTGGGYEQYF
TRBV18	.	.	14	TRBJ1-1	TGTGCCAGCTCTCCGACCGGGGTGTTGACTGAAGCTTTCTTT	CASSPTGVLTEAFF
TRBV28	.	.	15	TRBJ2-1	TGTGCCAGCAGTACCCGGGACTCCTCCTACAATGAGCAGTTCTTC	CASSTRDSSYNEQFF
TRBV9	TRBD1	.	16	TRBJ1-4	TGTGCCAGCAGCGAGAACAGGGGCCCTCCCAATGAAAAACTGTTTTTT	CASSENRGPPNEKLFF
TRBV11-3	TRBD2	few	10	TRBJ2-7	TGTGCCAGCAAGCGGGGGGACCATCCCTTC	CASKRGDHPF
TRBV13	.	.	16	TRBJ2-3	TGTGCCAGCAGCTTCGGGGTGACACCCGGTGGAGATACGCAGTATTTT	CASSFGVTPGGDTQYF
TRBV5-1	.	.	15	TRBJ1-1	TGCGCCAGCAGCCCCACTCTGACAGGGAACACTGAAGCTTTCTTT	CASSPTLTGNTEAFF
TRBV27	.	.	13	TRBJ2-5	TGTGCCAGCAGTCCGGGACTTCAAGAGACCCAGTACTTC	CASSPGLQETQYF
TRBV6-5	.	.	15	TRBJ2-2	TGTGCCAGCAGTTACTCTAGGACTCCCATAGGGGAGCTGTTTTTT	CASSYSRTPIGELFF
TRBV4-3	TRBD1	.	17	TRBJ1-2	TGCGCCAGCAGCCAACATACCGCTTTGGGACAGAACTATGGCTACACCTTC	CASSQHTALGQNYGYTF
TRBV5-1	.	.	16	TRBJ2-3	TGCGCCAGCAGCTTGGACCAAGCGGCTAGCACAGATACGCAGTATTTT	CASSLDQAASTDTQYF
TRBV19	.	.	13	TRBJ1-5	TGTGCCAGTACTGAGTATAGCAATCAGCCCCAGCATTTT	CASTEYSNQPQHF
TRBV5-4	TRBD2	.	16	TRBJ2-7	TGTGCCAGCAGCTTTGTGCCTAGCGGGGATCCCGGCGAGCAGTACTTC	CASSFVPSGDPGEQYF
TRBV5-1	TRBD1	.	16	TRBJ1-4	TGCGCCAGCAGCCGGGACAGTCAGACCTCTAATGAAAAACTGTTTTTT	CASSRDSQTSNEKLFF
TRBV18	.	.	14	TRBJ2-7	TGTGCCAGCTCACCTAATCCGGGACACTACGAGCAGTACTTC	CASSPNPGHYEQYF
TRBV5-1	TRBD2	.	16	TRBJ2-3	TGCGCCAGCAGCTTGGCAGTAGCGGGAGGTGCAGATACGCAGTATTTT	CASSLAVAGGADTQYF
TRBV6-5	.	once	15	TRBJ1-1	TGTGCCAGCAGTTACTCGTTAAGGGGTAGGTCTGAAGCTTTCTTT	CASSYSLRGRSEAFF
TRBV2	TRBD1	.	17	TRBJ2-6	TGTGCCAGCAGGGGACAGGGGGCGAAAAGTGGGGCCAACGTCCTGACTTTC	CASRGQGAKSGANVLTF
TRBV6-5	TRBD1	.	14	TRBJ1-1	TGTGCCAGCAGTTACTCGATGCAGGGGGTTCAAGCTTTCTTT	CASSYSMQGVQAFF
TRBV9	TRBD1	.	15	TRBJ2-1	TGTGCCAGCAGCGTAGGGCAGGGGGCCTCCAATGAGCAGTTCTTC	CASSVGQGASNEQFF
TRBV2	.	few	12	TRBJ2-5	TGTGCCAGCACGGGGGTCAGGGAGACCCAGTACTTC	CASTGVRETQYF
TRBV5-6	.	.	14	TRBJ1-1	TGTGCCAGCAGCTGGGGTTGGGGGCACACTGAAGCTTTCTTT	CASSWGWGHTEAFF
TRBV5-1	.	.	16	TRBJ2-6	TGCGCCAGCTCCGATCCCCAGGGCTCTGGGGCCAACGCCCTGACTTTC	CASSDPQGSGANALTF
TRBV27	.	.	14	TRBJ2-7	TGTGCCACCAGGGGGGGTGAAGTGACCTACGAGCAGTACTTC	CATRGGEVTYEQYF